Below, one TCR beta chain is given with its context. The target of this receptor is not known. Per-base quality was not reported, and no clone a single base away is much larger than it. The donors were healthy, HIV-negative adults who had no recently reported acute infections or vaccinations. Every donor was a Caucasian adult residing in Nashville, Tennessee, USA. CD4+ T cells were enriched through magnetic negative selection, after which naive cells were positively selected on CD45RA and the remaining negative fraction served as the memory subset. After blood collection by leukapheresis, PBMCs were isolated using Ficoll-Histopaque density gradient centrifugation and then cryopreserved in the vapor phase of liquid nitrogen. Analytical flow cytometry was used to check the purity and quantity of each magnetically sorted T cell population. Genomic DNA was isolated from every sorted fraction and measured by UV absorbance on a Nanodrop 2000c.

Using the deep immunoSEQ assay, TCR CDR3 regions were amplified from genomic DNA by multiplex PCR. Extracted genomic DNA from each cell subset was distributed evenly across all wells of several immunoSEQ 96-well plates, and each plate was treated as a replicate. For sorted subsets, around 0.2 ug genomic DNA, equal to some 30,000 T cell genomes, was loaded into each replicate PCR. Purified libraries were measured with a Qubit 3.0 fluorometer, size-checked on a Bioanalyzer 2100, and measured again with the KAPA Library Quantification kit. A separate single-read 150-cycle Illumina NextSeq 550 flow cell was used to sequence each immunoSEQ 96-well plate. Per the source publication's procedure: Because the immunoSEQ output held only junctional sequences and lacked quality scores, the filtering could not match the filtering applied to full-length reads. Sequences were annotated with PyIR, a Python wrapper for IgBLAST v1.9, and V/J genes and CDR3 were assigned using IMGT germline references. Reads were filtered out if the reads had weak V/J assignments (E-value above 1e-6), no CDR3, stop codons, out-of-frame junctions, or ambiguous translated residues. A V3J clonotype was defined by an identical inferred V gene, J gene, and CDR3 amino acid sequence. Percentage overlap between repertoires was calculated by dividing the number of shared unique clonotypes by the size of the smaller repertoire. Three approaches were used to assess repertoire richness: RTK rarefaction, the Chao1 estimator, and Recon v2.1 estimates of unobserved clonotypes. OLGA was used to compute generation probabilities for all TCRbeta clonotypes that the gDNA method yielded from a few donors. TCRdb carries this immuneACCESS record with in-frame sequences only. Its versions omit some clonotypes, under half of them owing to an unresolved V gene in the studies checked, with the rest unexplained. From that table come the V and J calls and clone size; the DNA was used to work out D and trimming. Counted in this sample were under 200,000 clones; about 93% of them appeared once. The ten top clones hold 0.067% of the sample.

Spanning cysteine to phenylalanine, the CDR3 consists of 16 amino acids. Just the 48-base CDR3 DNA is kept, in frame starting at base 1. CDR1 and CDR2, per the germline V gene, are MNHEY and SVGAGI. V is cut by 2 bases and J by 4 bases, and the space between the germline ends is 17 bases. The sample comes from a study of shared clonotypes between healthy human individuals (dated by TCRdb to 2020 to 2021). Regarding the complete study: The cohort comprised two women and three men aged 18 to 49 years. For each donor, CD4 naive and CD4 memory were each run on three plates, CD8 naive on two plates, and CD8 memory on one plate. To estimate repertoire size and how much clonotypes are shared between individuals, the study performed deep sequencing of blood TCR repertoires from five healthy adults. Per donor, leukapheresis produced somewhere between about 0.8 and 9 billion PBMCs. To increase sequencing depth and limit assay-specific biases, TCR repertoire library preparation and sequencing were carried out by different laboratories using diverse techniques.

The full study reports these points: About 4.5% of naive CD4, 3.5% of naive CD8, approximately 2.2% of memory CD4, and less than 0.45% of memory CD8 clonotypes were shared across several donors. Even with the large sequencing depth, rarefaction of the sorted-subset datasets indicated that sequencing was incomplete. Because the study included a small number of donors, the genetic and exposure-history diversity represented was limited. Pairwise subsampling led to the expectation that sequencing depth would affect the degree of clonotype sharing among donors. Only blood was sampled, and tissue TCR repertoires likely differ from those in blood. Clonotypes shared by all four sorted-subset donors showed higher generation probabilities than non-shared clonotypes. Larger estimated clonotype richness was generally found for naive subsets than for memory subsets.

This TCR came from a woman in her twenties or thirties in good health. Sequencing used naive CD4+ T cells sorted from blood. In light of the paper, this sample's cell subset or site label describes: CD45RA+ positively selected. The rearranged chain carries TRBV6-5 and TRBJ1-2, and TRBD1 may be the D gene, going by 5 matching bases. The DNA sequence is TGTGCCAGCAGTTACCCTACAAAATCCGGGGGCTATGGCTACACCTTC. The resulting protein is CASSYPTKSGGYGYTF.